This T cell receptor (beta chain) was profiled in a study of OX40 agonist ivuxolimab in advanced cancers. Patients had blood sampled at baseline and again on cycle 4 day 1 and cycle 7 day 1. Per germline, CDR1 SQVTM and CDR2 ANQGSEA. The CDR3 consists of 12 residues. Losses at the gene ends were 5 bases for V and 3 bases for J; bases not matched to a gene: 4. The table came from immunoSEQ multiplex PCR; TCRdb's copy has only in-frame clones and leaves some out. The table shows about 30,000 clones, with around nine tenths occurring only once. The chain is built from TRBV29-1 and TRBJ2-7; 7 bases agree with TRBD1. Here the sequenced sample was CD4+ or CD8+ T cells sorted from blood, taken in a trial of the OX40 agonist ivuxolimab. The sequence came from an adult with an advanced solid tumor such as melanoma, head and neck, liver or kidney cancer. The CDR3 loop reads CSVRGLYYEQYF. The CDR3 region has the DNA TGCAGCGTTAGGGGGCTCTACTACGAGCAGTACTTC.